The next 18 T cell receptor beta chains were all read from a single sample in a study of blood T cell repertoires in COVID-19. Only in-frame clones appear in the TCRdb table, and some are missing; sequencing was by immunoSEQ multiplex PCR. The sample shows around 250,000 clones, around nine tenths of them seen only once. The sequencing sample was made of PBMCs or T cells enriched from blood (not recorded which). These receptors were taken from a woman between 45 and 60 years old who had recovered from COVID-19.

This chain joins TRBV28 and TRBJ2-1; D gene ambiguous. Germline V lookup: CDR1 MDHEN, CDR2 SYDVKM. The CDR3 consists of 12 residues. The V gene lost 2 bases and the J gene lost 7 bases, with 6 bases spanning the gap. In DNA form, the CDR3 reads TGTGCCAGCAGTTTAGGCCAGAATGAGCAGTTCTTC. Its protein product is CASSLGQNEQFF.

The chain links TRBV6-1 to TRBJ2-3; D is perhaps TRBD2 (5 bases). Germline values: CDR1 MNHNS, CDR2 SASEGT. The ends were cut back, 1 base at V and 1 base at J, with 9 bases in the middle. The CDR3 is made up of 15 amino acids. The CDR3 nucleotides read TGTGCCAGCAGTGAAGGGACTTTCCGCACAGATACGCAGTATTTT. Encoded protein: CASSEGTFRTDTQYF.

This rearrangement joins TRBV5-1 to TRBJ1-2, with 8 bases aligning to TRBD1. Looked up from germline, CDR1 is SGHRS and CDR2 is YFSETQ. The J segment lost 4 bases and the V segment lost 0 bases, leaving 8 bases of the junction unmatched. The CDR3 length is 16 residues. DNA for the CDR3: TGCGCCAGCAGCTTGGCCCCAGGGGGCGAGGGCTATGGCTACACCTTC. It codes for CASSLAPGGEGYGYTF.

This clone was observed a handful of times. The chain couples TRBV6-1 to TRBJ1-5; D gene unclear. V was trimmed by 1 base and J by 4 bases, leaving 14 bases between them. Germline CDR1 and CDR2: MNHNS and SASEGT. There are 16 residues in the CDR3. The CDR3 sequence: CASSEGGVGRNQPQHF. CDR3 nucleotide sequence: TGTGCCAGCAGTGAAGGTGGCGTGGGCCGGAATCAGCCCCAGCATTTT.

V and J are TRBV18 and TRBJ1-1, with TRBD1 matching 8 bases. The CDR3 has 15 amino acids. J was trimmed by 3 bases and V by 2 bases; bases with no gene match: 5. The germline V gene has CDR1 KGHSH and CDR2 LQKENI. The CDR3 sequence: CASSPGQGIDTEAFF. In DNA, the CDR3 is TGTGCCAGCTCACCAGGACAGGGAATTGACACTGAAGCTTTCTTT.

The genes are TRBV27 and TRBJ1-1; D perhaps matches TRBD1 (5 bases). This CDR3 has 14 residues. Looked up from germline, CDR1 is MNHEY and CDR2 is SMNVEV (reference sequence). The V and J ends lost 2 bases and 5 bases respectively, with 12 bases between them. The CDR3 region has the DNA TGTGCCAGCAGTTTAGGGCAGGGTGGAACTGAAGCTTTCTTT. Protein: CASSLGQGGTEAFF.

This chain uses TRBV27 with TRBJ2-7; 9 positions agree with TRBD2. Germline V lookup: CDR1 MNHEY, CDR2 SMNVEV (reference sequence). The CDR3 has 14 residues. J lost 9 bases, V lost 6 bases, and 12 bases had no gene match. CDR3 DNA: TGTGCCAGCAGCTCCGGGACTAGCATCTCACGGCAGTACTTC. It translates to CASSSGTSISRQYF.

This clone was seen only once. V usage is TRBV7-9 and J usage is TRBJ2-7; 8 nucleotides align to TRBD2. This CDR3 is 15 amino acids long. The germline CDR1 and CDR2 sequences are SEHNR and FQNEAQ (reference sequence). V trimming: 1 base; J trimming: 3 bases; junction bases outside the gene matches: 5. CDR3 region: CASSLVVSGNYEQYF. CDR3 DNA: TGTGCCAGCAGCTTAGTGGTTAGCGGGAACTACGAGCAGTACTTC.

The chain couples TRBV3-1 (or the pseudogene TRBV3-2) to TRBJ2-5; D unresolved. The V end was cut by 0 bases, the J end by 4 bases, with 6 bases between. CDR3 length equals 13 residues. Per germline, CDR1 LGHDT and CDR2 YNNKEL (reference sequence). Here the CDR3 reads CASSQELRETQYF. CDR3 DNA: TGTGCCAGCAGCCAAGAATTGAGAGAGACCCAGTACTTC.

The rearrangement uses TRBV5-1 and TRBJ1-1; a weak D match, TRBD1 (5 bases). The germline CDR1 and CDR2 sequences are SGHRS and YFSETQ. With 0 bases removed from V and 6 bases from J, the gap between germline ends came to 15 bases. This CDR3 is built from 15 residues. The CDR3 protein is CASSLEGPGLPEAFF. CDR3 nucleotides: TGCGCCAGCAGCTTGGAGGGCCCAGGGTTGCCTGAAGCTTTCTTT.

The chain links TRBV5-1 to TRBJ1-3; possibly TRBD1 for D (5 bases). CDR1 is SGHRS, CDR2 YFSETQ, per germline. V was clipped by 4 bases and J by 9 bases, with 14 bases between them. The CDR3 is 13 residues long. The CDR3 DNA reads as TGCGCCAGCAGCCCGGGACTGCGAAGCACCATATATTTT. It is translated as CASSPGLRSTIYF.

The rearrangement joins TRBV30 to TRBJ2-5, with 7 bases aligning to TRBD1. After removal of 2 bases from V and 5 bases from J, the junction contained 8 bases not matched to a gene. The CDR3 spans 14 residues. Germline loops: CDR1 GTSNPN, CDR2 SVGIG (reference sequence). CDR3 amino acids: CAWSRGLSGETQYF. The CDR3 DNA reads as TGTGCCTGGAGTAGGGGGCTATCAGGGGAGACCCAGTACTTC.

This chain links TRBV7-8 with TRBJ1-5, with 7 bases that match TRBD1. The CDR3 has 21 residues. The J segment lost 0 bases and the V segment lost 2 bases, leaving 19 bases of the junction unmatched. Germline V gene lookup returns CDR1 SGHVS and CDR2 FQNEAQ. This CDR3 is CASSLTLSKGARTDSNQPQHF. CDR3 bases: TGTGCCAGCAGCTTAACCCTTAGCAAGGGGGCGCGGACGGATAGCAATCAGCCCCAGCATTTT. The whole variable domain, filled in from reference TRBV7-8 and TRBJ1-5, reads GAGVSQSPRYKVAKRGQDVALRCDPISGHVSLFWYQQALGQGPEFLTYFQNEAQLDKSGLPSDRFFAERPEGSVSTLKIQRTQQEDSAVYLCASSLTLSKGARTDSNQPQHFGDGTRLSIL.

The chain is built from TRBV2 and TRBJ2-3, with D perhaps matching TRBD1 (6 bases). The CDR3 is 17 residues long. The V gene lost 6 bases and the J gene lost 0 bases, with 19 bases spanning the gap. CDR1 is SNHLY and CDR2 is FYNNEI in the germline V gene. The CDR3, as DNA: TGTGCCAGCAGAACCGGGACAAAGGTCGGCAGCACAGATACGCAGTATTTT. Its translation is CASRTGTKVGSTDTQYF.

This clone was observed a few times. The gene calls are TRBV7-6 and TRBJ2-5; TRBD1 might be the D (5 bases). The CDR3 length is 16 residues. Germline V gives CDR1 SGHVS, CDR2 FNYEAQ. V was pared by 1 base and J by 5 bases, with 17 bases between. The CDR3 sequence is CASSLVSGPPFETQYF. Here the CDR3 DNA reads TGTGCCAGCAGCTTAGTGTCAGGGCCACCGTTCGAGACCCAGTACTTC.

The rearrangement links TRBV7-2 to TRBJ2-7, with 7 bases lining up with TRBD2. Germline lookup yields CDR1 SGHTA and CDR2 FQGNSA. The CDR3 loop spans 17 amino acids. Unmatched junction bases numbered 16, after V lost 5 bases and J lost 3 bases. The CDR3 coding sequence is TGTGCCAGCAGCCGGACACCCCCCGGACGGGGGGACTACGAGCAGTACTTC. Its protein product is CASSRTPPGRGDYEQYF.

This rearrangement joins TRBV24-1 to TRBJ2-5; 8 bases align to TRBD2. Germline V gene data show CDR1 as KGHDR and CDR2 as SFDVKD. V lost 2 bases and J lost 2; bases outside the gene matches: 12. The CDR3 length is 18 residues. CDR3 region: CATSDSTITSGDQETQYF. CDR3 in DNA: TGTGCCACCAGTGATTCCACCATTACTAGCGGAGATCAAGAGACCCAGTACTTC.

The chain employs TRBV12-3 or TRBV12-4 and TRBJ1-1, with a tentative D call TRBD1 (6 bases). Trimming pared 1 base from V and 11 bases from J, leaving 11 bases between. The CDR3 sequence is 12 residues long. The CDR3 loop reads CASSLGPGAAFF. The CDR3 DNA reads TGTGCCAGCAGTTTAGGACCAGGGGCGGCTTTCTTT.